Below, 27 T cell receptor beta chains from the same sample are listed, as sequenced in a study of T cell repertoires in cytomegalovirus infection. MiXCR was run by TCRdb on the reads, yielding one entry per CDR3 protein. The data contain 560,000 or so distinct CDR3 sequences, about 15% of them singletons. Input material: CD8+ T cells from PBMCs. These receptors all stem from a human donor in good health (CMV status not recorded). Some clones in this sample may be carry-over from other donors' samples.

This clonotype showed up many times. The chain uses TRBV29-1 and TRBJ2-7; weak D call: TRBD1 (6 bases). Germline CDR1 reads SQVTM; CDR2 reads ANQGSEA. The CDR3 runs 13 residues. V was trimmed by 1 base and J by 4 bases, leaving 11 bases between them. The CDR3 coding sequence is TGCAGCGTTGAAGGACCACAGGGTTACGAGCAGTACTTC. This encodes CSVEGPQGYEQYF.

This clonotype appeared many times. The V gene is TRBV6-1, the J gene TRBJ1-5; no clear D. This CDR3 has 15 amino acids. V lost 4 bases, J lost 0 bases, and 10 bases lay in between. Germline lookup yields CDR1 MNHNS and CDR2 SASEGT. The CDR3 reads CASSALEFSNQPQHF. CDR3 bases: TGTGCCAGCAGTGCCCTCGAGTTTAGCAATCAGCCCCAGCATTTT.

The rearrangement joins TRBV19 to TRBJ2-2, with 7 bases fitting TRBD1. The length of the CDR3 is 17 residues. Trimming removed 1 base from V and 1 base from J; junction bases left unmatched: 6. The V gene's germline CDR1 is LNHDA and CDR2 SQIVND (reference sequence). CDR3 coding DNA: TGTGCCAGTAGTATAGTCGGGGACAGTAGGAACACCGGGGAGCTGTTTTTT. Translation: CASSIVGDSRNTGELFF.

V is TRBV27 and J is TRBJ2-2; no firm D call. CDR1 MNHEY and CDR2 SMNVEV come from the germline V gene (reference sequence). The CDR3 is 15 amino acids. The V and J ends lost 0 bases and 1 base respectively, with 6 bases between them. DNA of the CDR3: TGTGCCAGCAGTTTATCGGCGGAGAACACCGGGGAGCTGTTTTTT. It codes for CASSLSAENTGELFF.

CDR3 sequence: CASSGAADRDRVTDTQYF. In DNA form, the CDR3 reads TGTGCCAGCAGCGGAGCTGCGGACCGGGACAGGGTCACAGATACGCAGTATTTT. V usage is TRBV9 and J usage is TRBJ2-3; the match to TRBD1 covers 9 bases. Unmatched junction bases numbered 13, after V lost 3 bases and J lost 2 bases. The CDR3 runs to 18 residues. From germline, CDR1 is SGDLS and CDR2 YYNGEE.

This clonotype was recorded a few times. The chain combines TRBV19 with TRBJ1-5; no reliable D call. Deletions cut 3 bases from V and 15 bases from J, with 18 bases between. Germline values: CDR1 LNHDA, CDR2 SQIVND (reference sequence). The CDR3 spans 13 residues. The CDR3 DNA is TGTGCCAGTAGTATTCCTTTGGACGTCGAAAGGCATTTT. Translation gives CASSIPLDVERHF. The variable domain in full, completed from reference TRBV19 and TRBJ1-5, reads DGGITQSPKYLFRKEGQNVTLSCEQNLNHDAMYWYRQDPGQGLRLIYYSQIVNDFQKGDIAEGYSVSREKKESFPLTVTSAQKNPTAFYLCASSIPLDVERHFGDGTRLSIL.

The CDR3 DNA reads TGTGCCAGCAGCTTCCGTACTAGCGGGAGTGTCAACGAGCAGTACTTC. It encodes CASSFRTSGSVNEQYF. The chain recombines TRBV7-9 with TRBJ2-7; 11 bases line up with TRBD2. Germline CDR1 SEHNR, CDR2 FQNEAQ (reference sequence). This CDR3 spans 16 amino acids. Trimming removed 3 bases from V and 5 bases from J; junction bases left unmatched: 9.

This clonotype turned up a few times. V usage is TRBV5-1 and J usage is TRBJ2-3, with 11 bases identical to TRBD2. The V gene end was trimmed by 5 bases and the J gene end by 6 bases; junction bases not matched to a gene: 8. Germline CDR1 is SGHRS and CDR2 is YFSETQ. The CDR3 covers 15 residues. The CDR3 sequence is CASSLAGGPSDTQYF. DNA for the CDR3: TGCGCCAGCAGTTTAGCGGGAGGGCCCTCCGATACGCAGTATTTT.

The chain is built from TRBV3-1 and TRBJ2-1, with 11 bases matching TRBD2. Losses at the gene ends were 4 bases for V and 5 bases for J; bases not matched to a gene: 13. Looked up from germline, CDR1 is LGHDT and CDR2 is YNNKEL (reference sequence). The CDR3 runs 18 residues. DNA for the CDR3: TGTGCCAGCAGCCCACGAGGGGCAGCGGGACTAGCGGACAATGAGCAGTTCTTC. Its protein product is CASSPRGAAGLADNEQFF.

At least ten counts were recorded for this clonotype. The chain is built from TRBV10-3 and TRBJ2-7; unclear D gene. This CDR3 region has 15 residues. Germline V gene lookup returns CDR1 ENHRY and CDR2 SYGVKD. The V end was cut by 2 bases, the J end by 0 bases, with 11 bases between. The DNA of the CDR3 is TGTGCCATCAGTGAGGGGCGGCAGAGCTCCTACGAGCAGTACTTC. This gives the protein CAISEGRQSSYEQYF.

This clonotype was recorded at least ten times. The rearrangement links TRBV7-9 to TRBJ2-7, with D maybe TRBD2 (6 bases). Germline V gene sequence: CDR1 SEHNR, CDR2 FQNEAQ (reference sequence). Trimming cost V 6 bases and J 9 bases, with 15 bases left between them. CDR3 length: 12 residues. DNA of the CDR3: TGTGCCAGCAGGGGACTCACCGTCGGGCAGTACTTC. Translated, it gives CASRGLTVGQYF.

This clonotype was picked up many times. This sequence joins TRBV7-9 and TRBJ2-7, with D maybe TRBD2 (5 bases). Germline V gene sequence: CDR1 SEHNR, CDR2 FQNEAQ (reference sequence). The CDR3 length is 14 residues. V dropped 5 bases and J dropped 7 bases, with 18 bases sitting between them. CDR3 sequence: CASSARESRNEQYF. In DNA form, the CDR3 reads TGTGCCAGCAGCGCCCGGGAAAGCCGAAATGAGCAGTACTTC.

This clonotype appeared many times. The chain joins TRBV7-9 to TRBJ2-2; 8 bases map to TRBD2. CDR1 is SEHNR and CDR2 is FQNEAQ in the germline V gene (reference sequence). The length of the CDR3 is 17 residues. V shed 5 bases, J shed 4 bases, and the junction held 12 bases outside the gene matches. The CDR3 DNA sequence: TGTGCCAGCAGCCCGATCAGCGGGAGCGGCTCCACCGGGGAGCTGTTTTTT. Residues: CASSPISGSGSTGELFF.

Note on this clonotype: The junction departs from germline at one end; a sequencing error may be responsible. The chain employs TRBV7-6 and TRBJ2-1; TRBD2 is a possible D gene (6 bases). CDR1 is SGHVS and CDR2 is FNYEAQ in the germline V gene. The CDR3 consists of 16 residues. The DNA for the CDR3 is TGTGCAAGCAGCTTAAGGACGGGAGTAACCTACAATGATCAGTTCTTC. Its protein is CASSLRTGVTYNDQFF.

The table lists this clonotype with a few counts. This chain uses TRBV4-1 with TRBJ1-1; the D gene is possibly TRBD1 (5 bases). Deletions cut 3 bases from V and 5 bases from J, with 25 bases between. The CDR3 extends over 18 amino acids. Germline CDR1 is MGHRA and CDR2 is YSYEKL. The CDR3 is CASSHDTRALIGTTEAFF. CDR3 DNA: TGCGCCAGCAGCCATGACACTAGGGCTCTTATCGGGACGACTGAAGCTTTCTTT.

J is TRBJ1-5 and V is TRBV15; D uncertain. The germline V and J ends were trimmed by 4 bases and 7 bases, with 17 bases remaining between them. CDR1 is LNHNV, CDR2 YYDKDF, per germline (reference sequence). The CDR3 runs 15 residues. The CDR3, as DNA: TGTGCCACCAGCACTGGCCTGGAGGGAATCCAGCCCCAGCATTTT. This sequence encodes CATSTGLEGIQPQHF.

V and J are TRBV20-1 and TRBJ1-1; no clear D gene. The V gene's germline CDR1 is DFQATT and CDR2 SNEGSKA (reference sequence). The ends were cut back, 0 bases at V and 6 bases at J, with 11 bases in the middle. This CDR3 has 13 residues. In DNA form, the CDR3 reads TGCAGTGCTAGAGATCGATGGACCCCTGAAGCTTTCTTT. Translating gives CSARDRWTPEAFF.

This clonotype was picked up many times. This chain connects TRBV12-3 or TRBV12-4 to TRBJ1-5; D remains ambiguous. V lost 5 bases, J lost 2 bases, and 4 bases lay in between. The CDR3 is 12 amino acids. The CDR3 sequence is CASSAGNQPQHF. CDR3 nucleotides: TGTGCCAGCAGTGCAGGCAATCAGCCCCAGCATTTT.

This clonotype was recorded many times. In DNA form, the CDR3 reads TGTGCCAGCAGCTTCTTTCGTAGGATGGACAGTAACACCGGGGAGCTGTTTTTT. It codes for CASSFFRRMDSNTGELFF. This chain links TRBV7-9 with TRBJ2-2; maybe TRBD1 (6 bases). The length of the CDR3 is 18 residues. Germline assignment: CDR1 SEHNR and CDR2 FQNEAQ (reference sequence). Trimming left V 3 bases short and J 2 bases short, with 19 bases between.

About this clonotype: Since the CDR3 does not end with the conserved phenylalanine or tryptophan, this likely comes from a read error. CDR3 sequence reads: CASIKMTGGPNEQFL. In DNA form, the CDR3 reads TGTGCCAGCATTAAAATGACAGGGGGCCCCAATGAGCAGTTCTTA. The chain employs TRBV27 and TRBJ2-1; 10 bases agree with TRBD1. The CDR3 length is 15 residues. The V segment lost 7 bases and the J segment 6 bases; nucleotides outside the gene matches: 9. The germline V gene encodes CDR1 MNHEY and CDR2 SMNVEV (reference sequence).

The rearrangement joins TRBV5-6 to TRBJ2-2, with TRBD2 identical over 8 bases. V lost 0 bases to trimming and J lost 8 bases; unmatched junction nucleotides: 12. Germline V gene lookup returns CDR1 SGHDT and CDR2 YYEEEE. The CDR3 has 17 amino acids. The CDR3 protein is CASSLVGGLGGPGELFF. CDR3 sequence (DNA): TGTGCCAGCAGCTTGGTCGGGGGACTAGGGGGTCCGGGGGAGCTGTTTTTT.

In its sample, this clonotype was seen a few times. J is TRBJ2-7 and V is TRBV27; 7 bases line up with TRBD1. V lost 5 bases to trimming and J lost 2 bases; unmatched junction nucleotides: 6. This CDR3 comprises 14 residues. Per the germline V gene, CDR1 is MNHEY and CDR2 is SMNVEV (reference sequence). The CDR3 coding sequence is TGTGCCAGCAGTCTCCGGGACAGTACCTACGAGCAGTACTTC. The encoded protein is CASSLRDSTYEQYF.

In its sample, this clonotype was seen many times. V gene TRBV11-2 combines with J gene TRBJ2-5; 7 bases map to TRBD2. Trimming took 7 bases from V and 4 from J; bases not matched to a gene: 15. In germline, CDR1 is SGHAT, CDR2 FQNNGV. The CDR3 spans 16 residues. The CDR3 DNA follows: TGTGCCAGCAACAAGGGGCGGGGGAATACCGGAGAGACCCAGTACTTC. Its translation is CASNKGRGNTGETQYF. The full variable domain, with the rest looked up from reference TRBV11-2 and TRBJ2-5, is EAGVAQSPRYKIIEKRQSVAFWCNPISGHATLYWYQQILGQGPKLLIQFQNNGVVDDSQLPKDRFSAERLKGVDSTLKIQPAKLEDSAVYLCASNKGRGNTGETQYFGPGTRLLVL.

This clonotype has only a few counts. The rearrangement uses TRBV6-2 or TRBV6-3 and TRBJ2-5; no reliable D call. In germline, CDR1 is MNHEY, CDR2 SVGEGT. V gave up 7 bases and J gave up 4 bases, with 22 bases separating them. The CDR3 has 16 amino acids. CDR3 sequence: CASTSGWEGKGETQYF. CDR3 nucleotides: TGTGCCAGCACTTCCGGATGGGAAGGGAAGGGAGAGACCCAGTACTTC.

This clonotype appeared many times. A much larger clone differs by one base, so this may be a read error. V is TRBV28 and J is TRBJ2-1; unclear D gene. CDR3 length: 13 amino acids. Germline V lookup: CDR1 MDHEN, CDR2 SYDVKM. Between the trimmed V and J ends, which lost 2 bases and 2 bases, there was a span of 4 bases. CDR3 residues: CASSLMAYNEQFF. In DNA, the CDR3 is TGTGCCAGCAGTTTAATGGCCTACAATGAGCAGTTCTTC. Variable domain in full (rest from reference TRBV28 and TRBJ2-1): DVKVTQSSRYLVKRTGEKVFLECVQDMDHENMFWYRQDPGLGLRLIYFSYDVKMKEKGDIPEGYSVSREKKERFSLILESASTNQTSMYLCASSLMAYNEQFFGPGTRLTVL.

This clonotype was observed a handful of times. J is TRBJ2-7 and V is TRBV4-1; TRBD1 aligns across 10 bases. Germline V gene data show CDR1 as MGHRA and CDR2 as YSYEKL. This CDR3 is built from 18 residues. J lost 6 bases, V lost 2 bases, and 16 bases had no gene match. The CDR3 sequence: CASSQYANRQGAYREQYF. In DNA form, the CDR3 reads TGCGCCAGCAGCCAATACGCTAACAGACAGGGGGCTTACCGCGAGCAGTACTTC.

As to this clonotype: This clone may be a read error of a much larger clone one base away. V usage is TRBV10-3 and J usage is TRBJ2-7, with 7 bases that match TRBD2. V lost 6 bases and J lost 8; bases outside the gene matches: 10. There are 13 residues in the CDR3. Germline V gene sequence: CDR1 ENHRY, CDR2 SYGVKD. In nucleotides, the CDR3 is TGTGCCATCAGGACTAGCCGGGAGGACAAGCAGTACTTC. This codes for CAIRTSREDKQYF.